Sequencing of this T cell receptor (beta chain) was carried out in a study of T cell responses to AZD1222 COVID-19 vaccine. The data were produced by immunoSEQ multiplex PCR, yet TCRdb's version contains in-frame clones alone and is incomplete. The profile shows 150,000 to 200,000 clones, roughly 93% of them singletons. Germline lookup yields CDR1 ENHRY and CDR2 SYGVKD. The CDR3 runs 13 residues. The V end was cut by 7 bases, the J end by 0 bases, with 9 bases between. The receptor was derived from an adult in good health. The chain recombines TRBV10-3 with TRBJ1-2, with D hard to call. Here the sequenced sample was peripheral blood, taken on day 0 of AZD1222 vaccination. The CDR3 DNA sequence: TGTGCCATCACCCCCCATACTAACTATGGCTACACCTTC. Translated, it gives CAITPHTNYGYTF.